Sequencing of this T cell receptor (beta chain) was carried out in a study of control samples from healthy donors and cancer patients. Clones were sequenced by immunoSEQ multiplex PCR, and TCRdb holds only the in-frame ones, with some missing. Here the sample spans 95,000 to 150,000 clones, roughly nine tenths being singletons. The V gene's germline CDR1 is LGHNA and CDR2 YNFKEQ. This CDR3 has 13 residues. Trimming pared 0 bases from V and 2 bases from J, leaving 5 bases between. The J gene is TRBJ2-7, the V gene TRBV4-2; no definite D call. This TCR was recovered from a woman between 18 and 29 years old in good health. Sequencing was done on a sample of blood. For the CDR3, the DNA is TGTGCCAGCAGCCAAGATGCGGCCTACGAGCAGTACTTC. Its protein is CASSQDAAYEQYF.